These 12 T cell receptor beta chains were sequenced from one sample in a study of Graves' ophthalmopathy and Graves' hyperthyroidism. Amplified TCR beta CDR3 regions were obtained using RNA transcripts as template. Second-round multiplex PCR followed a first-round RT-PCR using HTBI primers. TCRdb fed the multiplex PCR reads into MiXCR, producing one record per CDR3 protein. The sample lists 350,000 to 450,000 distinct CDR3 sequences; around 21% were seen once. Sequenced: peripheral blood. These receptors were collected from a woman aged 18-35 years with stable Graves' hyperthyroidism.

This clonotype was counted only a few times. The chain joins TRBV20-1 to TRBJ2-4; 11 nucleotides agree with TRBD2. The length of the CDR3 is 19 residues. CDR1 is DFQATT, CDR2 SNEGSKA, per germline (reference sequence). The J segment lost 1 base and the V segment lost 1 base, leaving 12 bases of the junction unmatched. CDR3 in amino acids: CSARVNSGRAAIAKNIQYF. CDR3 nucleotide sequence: TGCAGTGCTAGAGTGAATAGCGGGAGGGCCGCTATTGCCAAAAACATTCAGTACTTC.

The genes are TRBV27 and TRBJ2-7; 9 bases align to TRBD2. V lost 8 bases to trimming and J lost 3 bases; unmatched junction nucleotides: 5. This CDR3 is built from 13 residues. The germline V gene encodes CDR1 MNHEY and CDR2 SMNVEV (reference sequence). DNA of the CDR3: TGTGCCAGCGGTAGCGGGAGTCTCTACGAGCAGTACTTC. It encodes CASGSGSLYEQYF.

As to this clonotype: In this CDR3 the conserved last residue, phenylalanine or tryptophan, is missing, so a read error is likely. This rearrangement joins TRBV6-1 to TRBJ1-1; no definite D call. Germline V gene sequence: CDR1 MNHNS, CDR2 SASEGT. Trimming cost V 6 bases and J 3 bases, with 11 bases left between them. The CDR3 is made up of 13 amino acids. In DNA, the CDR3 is TGTGCCAGCAGAGTACCGACGGACACTGAAGCTTTCCTT. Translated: CASRVPTDTEAFL.

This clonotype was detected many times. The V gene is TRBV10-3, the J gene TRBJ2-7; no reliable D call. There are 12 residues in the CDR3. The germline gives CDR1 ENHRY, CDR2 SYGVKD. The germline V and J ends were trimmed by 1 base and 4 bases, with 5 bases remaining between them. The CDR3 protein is CAISELVYEQYF. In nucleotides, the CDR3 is TGTGCCATCAGTGAGTTGGTTTACGAGCAGTACTTC.

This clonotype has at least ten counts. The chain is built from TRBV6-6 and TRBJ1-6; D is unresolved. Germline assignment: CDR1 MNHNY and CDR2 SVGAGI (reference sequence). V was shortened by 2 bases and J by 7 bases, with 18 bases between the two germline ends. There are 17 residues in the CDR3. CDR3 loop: CASSYAAPRQANSPLHF. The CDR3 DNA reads TGTGCCAGCAGTTACGCCGCCCCGAGACAAGCAAATTCACCCCTCCACTTT.

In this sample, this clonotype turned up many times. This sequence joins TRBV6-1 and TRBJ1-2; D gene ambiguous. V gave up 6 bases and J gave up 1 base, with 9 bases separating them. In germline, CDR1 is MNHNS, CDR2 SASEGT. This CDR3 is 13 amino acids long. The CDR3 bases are TGTGCCAGCAGACGGACCGTTAACTATGGCTACACCTTC. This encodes CASRRTVNYGYTF.

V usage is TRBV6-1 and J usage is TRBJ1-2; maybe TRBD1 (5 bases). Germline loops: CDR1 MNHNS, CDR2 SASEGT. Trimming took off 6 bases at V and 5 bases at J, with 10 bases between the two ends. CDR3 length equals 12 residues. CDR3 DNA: TGTGCCAGCAGCCTGAGACAGTATGGCTACACCTTC. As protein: CASSLRQYGYTF.

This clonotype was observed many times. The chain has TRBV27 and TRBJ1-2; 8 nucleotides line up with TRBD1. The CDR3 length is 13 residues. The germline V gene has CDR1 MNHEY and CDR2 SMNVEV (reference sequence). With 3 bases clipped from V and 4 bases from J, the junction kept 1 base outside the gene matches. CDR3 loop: CASSFDRGYGYTF. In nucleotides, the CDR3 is TGTGCCAGCAGTTTCGACAGGGGCTATGGCTACACCTTC.

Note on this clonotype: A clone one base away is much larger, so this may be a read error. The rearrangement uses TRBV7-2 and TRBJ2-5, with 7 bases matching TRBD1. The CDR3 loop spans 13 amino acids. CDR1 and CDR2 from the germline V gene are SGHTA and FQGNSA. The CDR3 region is CASIQGSKETKYF. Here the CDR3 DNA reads TGTGCCAGCATACAGGGGAGTAAAGAGACCAAGTACTTC.

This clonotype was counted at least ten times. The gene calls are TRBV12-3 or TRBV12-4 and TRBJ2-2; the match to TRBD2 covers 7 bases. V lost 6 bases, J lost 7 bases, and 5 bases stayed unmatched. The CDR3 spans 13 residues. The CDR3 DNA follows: TGTGCCAGCAGCCTTCGGGAGGTCGGGGAGCTGTTTTTT. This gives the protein CASSLREVGELFF.

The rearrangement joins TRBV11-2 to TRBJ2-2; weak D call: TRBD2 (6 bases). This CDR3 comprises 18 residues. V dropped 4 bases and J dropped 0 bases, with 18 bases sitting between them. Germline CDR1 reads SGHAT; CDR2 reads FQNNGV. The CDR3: CASSSRTGGTTNTGELFF. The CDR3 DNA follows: TGTGCCAGCAGCTCACGAACCGGCGGGACCACGAACACCGGGGAGCTGTTTTTT. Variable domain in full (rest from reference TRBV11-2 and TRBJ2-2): EAGVAQSPRYKIIEKRQSVAFWCNPISGHATLYWYQQILGQGPKLLIQFQNNGVVDDSQLPKDRFSAERLKGVDSTLKIQPAKLEDSAVYLCASSSRTGGTTNTGELFFGEGSRLTVL.

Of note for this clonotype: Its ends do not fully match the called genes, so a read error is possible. The CDR3, as DNA: TGTGCCAGCAGCCAAGATAGGGAGACCGAGTACTTC. This sequence encodes CASSQDRETEYF. This chain links TRBV12-3 or TRBV12-4 with TRBJ2-5; a weak D match, TRBD2 (5 bases). The CDR3 has 12 residues.